Listed below are T cell receptor beta chains from one sample, sequenced in a study of blood T cell repertoires in COVID-19. The repertoire was sequenced with immunoSEQ multiplex PCR; TCRdb's copy has only in-frame clones and lacks some. This sample has fewer than 300,000 clones; 80% to 90% occur once, and the top ten carry 5.7%. Sequences were obtained from peripheral blood. The receptors come from a man older than 75 with acute or convalescent COVID-19. Both conserved end residues are part of each CDR3. D genes are given only for firm matches. Size is stated for part of the rows, as once, few or many counts, or as a class when the clone is expanded.

d_gene	abundance	v_gene	j_gene	CDR3nt	CDR3aa
-	-	TRBV28	TRBJ2-7	TGTGCCAGCAGTCCCCTTAAGGGCGGGTATACCTACGAGCAGTACTTC	CASSPLKGGYTYEQYF
TRBD2	-	TRBV7-9	TRBJ2-3	TGTGCCAGCACTATAGCGGGACGAGATACGCAGTATTTT	CASTIAGRDTQYF
TRBD2	-	TRBV2	TRBJ2-3	TGTGCCAGCAGCAGCGGGGCCAGCACAGATACGCAGTATTTT	CASSSGASTDTQYF
-	-	TRBV28	TRBJ2-7	TGTGCCAGCAGTTCGGACACTGTGGCTTCCTACGAGCAGTACTTC	CASSSDTVASYEQYF
-	-	TRBV18	TRBJ2-2	TGTGCCAGCTCAACTAACACCGGGGAGCTGTTTTTT	CASSTNTGELFF
TRBD1	few	TRBV2	TRBJ2-3	TGTGCCAGCAGGCGGTCACAGGGGGTGAGCACAGATACGCAGTATTTT	CASRRSQGVSTDTQYF
-	-	TRBV6-4	TRBJ1-1	TGTGCCAGCAGTCGGAGGAACACTGAAGCTTTCTTT	CASSRRNTEAFF
TRBD2	-	TRBV3-1/TRBV3-2	TRBJ2-1	TGTGCCAGCAGCCCCCTAGCGGGGGTCCACAATGAGCAGTTCTTC	CASSPLAGVHNEQFF
-	few	TRBV3-1/TRBV3-2	TRBJ1-1	TGTGCCAGCAGCCTGGGAGATAACACTGAAGCTTTCTTT	CASSLGDNTEAFF
TRBD1	-	TRBV27	TRBJ2-7	TGTGCCAGCAGTCTCCGGACAGGGGCAAGGATGCTACTGGAGCAGTACTTC	CASSLRTGARMLLEQYF
-	-	TRBV24-1	TRBJ2-7	TGTGCCACCAGTGATTCCCTCTTCTACGAGCAGTACTTC	CATSDSLFYEQYF
-	few	TRBV6-1	TRBJ2-5	TGTGCCAGCAGTGGAAGATTAAACAGGATCCAAGAGACCCAGTACTTC	CASSGRLNRIQETQYF
TRBD2	-	TRBV6-1	TRBJ2-2	TGTGCCAGCAGTGAATTTAGCGGGAGTAGTTTGACCGGGGAGCTGTTTTTT	CASSEFSGSSLTGELFF
TRBD1	-	TRBV5-4	TRBJ1-1	TGTGCCAGCAGCCGGACAGGGGGGGACACTGAAGCTTTCTTT	CASSRTGGDTEAFF
-	-	TRBV3-1/TRBV3-2	TRBJ2-2	TGTGCCAGCAGCCAGAAGAGTACCGGGGAGCTGTTTTTT	CASSQKSTGELFF
-	-	TRBV10-3	TRBJ2-1	TGTGCCATCAATAACGGTCCCAATGAGCAGTTCTTC	CAINNGPNEQFF
-	-	TRBV9	TRBJ2-7	TGTGCCAGCAGTCCCCAGCGGTCCCCCTACGAGCAGTACTTC	CASSPQRSPYEQYF
TRBD1	-	TRBV30	TRBJ2-5	TGTGCCTGGTCCTCGGACAGGGGCCAAGAGACCCAGTACTTC	CAWSSDRGQETQYF
TRBD2	-	TRBV4-2	TRBJ2-1	TGTGCCAGCAGCCGGTACGGGGGGGCTGACTCCTACAATGAGCAGTTCTTC	CASSRYGGADSYNEQFF
TRBD1	-	TRBV7-9	TRBJ1-4	TGTGCCAGCACCAGGTGGGACAGGGTAGAGACTAATGAAAAACTGTTTTTT	CASTRWDRVETNEKLFF
TRBD1	-	TRBV6-5	TRBJ1-2	TGTGCCAGCAGTTACTACTTTAAGGGACAGACGGGCTACACCTTC	CASSYYFKGQTGYTF
TRBD2	-	TRBV5-1	TRBJ2-7	TGCGCCAGCAGCTTGGAGCAGGGAGGGCCCTACGAGCAGTACTTC	CASSLEQGGPYEQYF
-	-	TRBV28	TRBJ2-1	TGTGCCAGCAGTACGAGTCCCTACAATGAGCAGTTCTTC	CASSTSPYNEQFF
-	-	TRBV3-1/TRBV3-2	TRBJ2-7	TGTGCCAGCAGCCTTCAGTACGAGCAGTACTTC	CASSLQYEQYF
TRBD1	-	TRBV29-1	TRBJ2-2	TGCAGCGGAACCCTAGACAGGGCCTCCGGGGAGCTGTTTTTT	CSGTLDRASGELFF
-	-	TRBV24-1	TRBJ2-1	TGTGCCACCAGTGACGCGCTTCGCAATGAGCAGTTCTTC	CATSDALRNEQFF
TRBD1	once	TRBV9	TRBJ2-7	TGTGCCAGCAGCGTACGAGACAGGGGGCCCTACGAGCAGTACTTC	CASSVRDRGPYEQYF
TRBD1	-	TRBV4-2	TRBJ1-2	TGTGCCAGCAGCCAAGAAGGTACAGGGGTAAACTATGGCTACACCTTC	CASSQEGTGVNYGYTF
-	few	TRBV2	TRBJ2-2	TGTGCCAGCTCCTTTCAGGGCGATTCCGGGGAGCTGTTTTTT	CASSFQGDSGELFF
-	-	TRBV7-2	TRBJ2-3	TGTGCCAGCAGCCCGACCGGGACACTAAGCACAGATACGCAGTATTTT	CASSPTGTLSTDTQYF
-	-	TRBV12-3/TRBV12-4	TRBJ1-1	TGTGCCAGCAGTTTAGGAGAGGCCGCGGGAGCTTTCTTT	CASSLGEAAGAFF
TRBD1	-	TRBV6-2/TRBV6-3	TRBJ1-1	TGTGCCAGCAGTTTTGGACAGGGGAAGAACACTGAAGCTTTCTTT	CASSFGQGKNTEAFF
TRBD1	once	TRBV5-1	TRBJ2-1	TGCGCCAGCAATTCGCCGGGACAGGGTATCGATGAGCAGTTCTTC	CASNSPGQGIDEQFF
TRBD2	-	TRBV29-1	TRBJ2-2	TGCAGCGCCTTGGGGGGGTCGAACACCGGGGAGCTGTTTTTT	CSALGGSNTGELFF
-	-	TRBV19	TRBJ2-3	TGTGCCAGTAGTAAGGTCACCAGCGGCACAGATACGCAGTATTTT	CASSKVTSGTDTQYF
-	-	TRBV5-1	TRBJ1-2	TGCGCCAGCAGCCGCGGGCAGGAAAACTATGGCTACACCTTC	CASSRGQENYGYTF
TRBD1	-	TRBV5-4	TRBJ1-6	TGTGCCAGCAGCCAGGGACAGGCGGATGGGGTGGATTCACCCCTCCACTTT	CASSQGQADGVDSPLHF
-	few	TRBV7-6	TRBJ2-1	TGTGCCAGCAGCCAAGGGATTTCAGGGATGGGGTTGGATGAGCAGTTCTTC	CASSQGISGMGLDEQFF
TRBD1	-	TRBV10-3	TRBJ2-6	TGTGCCATCAGTACCGGACAGGGGGCGTCGATTGGGGCCAACGTCCTGACTTTC	CAISTGQGASIGANVLTF
-	few	TRBV10-3	TRBJ2-7	TGTGCCATCAGTGAGTCTGTCCGGGAACACGAGCAGTACTTC	CAISESVREHEQYF
-	-	TRBV24-1	TRBJ2-6	TGTGCCACCAGTTCTCACAGGGCAAGCTCTGGGGCCAACGTCCTGACTTTC	CATSSHRASSGANVLTF
-	-	TRBV4-1	TRBJ2-2	TGCGCCAGCAGCCAAACTTACACCGGGGAGCTGTTTTTT	CASSQTYTGELFF
TRBD2	-	TRBV30	TRBJ2-2	TGTGCCTGGAGTGTAAAGGGACTAGCGGAGGCCGGGGAGCTGTTTTTT	CAWSVKGLAEAGELFF
TRBD1	-	TRBV9	TRBJ2-3	TGTGCCAGCAGCGTAACCCCAACGCTCCATATCAGGGACAGAATCACAGATACGCAGTATTTT	CASSVTPTLHIRDRITDTQYF
TRBD1	-	TRBV9	TRBJ2-1	TGTGCCAGCAGCGTAGGCCGGACAGGGGCCCCCAATGAGCAGTTCTTC	CASSVGRTGAPNEQFF
-	-	TRBV29-1	TRBJ2-1	TGCAGCGTTGATAGTCTGAGCTCCTACAATGAGCAGTTCTTC	CSVDSLSSYNEQFF
-	-	TRBV5-4	TRBJ1-1	TGTGCCAGCAGCCTTGGTCGGGGTTTGAGCACTGAAGCTTTCTTT	CASSLGRGLSTEAFF
TRBD2	-	TRBV30	TRBJ2-1	TGTGCCTGGAGTGTACAGTGGCTAGCGGGGGGTAACGAGCAGTTCTTC	CAWSVQWLAGGNEQFF
TRBD2	-	TRBV19	TRBJ2-7	TGTGCCACCAAAGCGGGAGGGCCGGGGGAGCAGTACTTC	CATKAGGPGEQYF
-	-	TRBV6-5	TRBJ1-2	TGTGCCAGCTCTGTTTCAGGGGTCGACTATGGCTACACCTTC	CASSVSGVDYGYTF
-	-	TRBV19	TRBJ2-2	TGTGCCAGTAGGGGGCACTTACCTAACACCGGGGAGCTGTTTTTT	CASRGHLPNTGELFF
-	-	TRBV2	TRBJ1-2	TGTGCCAGCAGTGAAGTGACAGTAGCTAACTATGGCTACACCTTC	CASSEVTVANYGYTF
-	once	TRBV19	TRBJ1-3	TGTGCCAGTAGTGAACAGGTGGTGAGGTCTGGAAACACCATATATTTT	CASSEQVVRSGNTIYF
-	-	TRBV5-1	TRBJ2-5	TGCGCCAGCAGCTTCCATAGCGGAGTCGGGGGAGAGACCCAGTACTTC	CASSFHSGVGGETQYF
-	-	TRBV18	TRBJ2-1	TGTGCCAGCTCACCAGTTAAAGGGGCGAAGAGCTCCTACAATGAGCAGTTCTTC	CASSPVKGAKSSYNEQFF
TRBD1	-	TRBV7-7	TRBJ1-4	TGTGCTAGCAGCTTAGACAGGGGAAGCGAAAAACTGTTTTTT	CASSLDRGSEKLFF
TRBD1	-	TRBV7-9	TRBJ1-4	TGTGCCAGCAGCCGGACAGGGACTACCTCTAATGAAAAACTGTTTTTT	CASSRTGTTSNEKLFF
-	-	TRBV12-3/TRBV12-4	TRBJ2-3	TGTGCCAGCGGTCGGGGTTGGGGAGATACGCAGTATTTT	CASGRGWGDTQYF
-	-	TRBV15	TRBJ1-5	TGTGCCACCAGCAGAGGACTCGGGGGCAATCAGCCCCAGCATTTT	CATSRGLGGNQPQHF
TRBD2	-	TRBV7-2	TRBJ2-1	TGTGCCAGCAGTCGTGAGTATCTAGCGGGGGGTAGCTCCTACAATGAGCAGTTCTTC	CASSREYLAGGSSYNEQFF